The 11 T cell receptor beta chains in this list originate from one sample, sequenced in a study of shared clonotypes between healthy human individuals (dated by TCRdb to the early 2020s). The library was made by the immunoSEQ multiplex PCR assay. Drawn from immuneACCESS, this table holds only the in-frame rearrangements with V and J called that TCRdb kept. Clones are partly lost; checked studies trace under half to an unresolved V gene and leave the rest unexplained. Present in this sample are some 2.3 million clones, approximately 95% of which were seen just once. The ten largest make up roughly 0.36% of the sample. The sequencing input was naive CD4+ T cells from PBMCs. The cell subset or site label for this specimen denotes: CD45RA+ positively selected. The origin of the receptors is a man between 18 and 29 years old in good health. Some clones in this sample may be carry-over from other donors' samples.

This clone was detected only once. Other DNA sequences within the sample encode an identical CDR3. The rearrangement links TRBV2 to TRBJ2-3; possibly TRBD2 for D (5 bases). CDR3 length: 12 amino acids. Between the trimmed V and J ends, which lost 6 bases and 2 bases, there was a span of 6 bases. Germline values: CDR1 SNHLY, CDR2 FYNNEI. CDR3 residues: CASRRDTDTQYF. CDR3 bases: TGTGCCAGCAGACGGGACACAGATACGCAGTATTTT.

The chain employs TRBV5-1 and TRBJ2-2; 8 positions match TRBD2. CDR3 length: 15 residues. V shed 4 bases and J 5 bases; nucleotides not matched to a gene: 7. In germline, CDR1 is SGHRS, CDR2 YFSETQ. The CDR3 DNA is TGCGCCAGCAGCCCCTTAGCGGGAAGTACCGGGGAGCTGTTTTTT. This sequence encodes CASSPLAGSTGELFF.

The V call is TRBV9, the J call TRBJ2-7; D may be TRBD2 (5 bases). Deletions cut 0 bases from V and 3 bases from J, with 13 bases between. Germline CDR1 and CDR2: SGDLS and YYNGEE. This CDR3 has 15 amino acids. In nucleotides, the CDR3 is TGTGCCAGCAGCGTAGGGAGCGGCAGCTTCTACGAGCAGTACTTC. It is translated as CASSVGSGSFYEQYF.

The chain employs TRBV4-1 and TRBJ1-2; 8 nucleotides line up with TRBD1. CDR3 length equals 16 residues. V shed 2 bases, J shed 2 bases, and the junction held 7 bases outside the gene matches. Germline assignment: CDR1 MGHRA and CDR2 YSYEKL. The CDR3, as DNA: TGCGCCAGCAGCCAATCCGGACAGGGATTAAACTATGGCTACACCTTC. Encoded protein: CASSQSGQGLNYGYTF.

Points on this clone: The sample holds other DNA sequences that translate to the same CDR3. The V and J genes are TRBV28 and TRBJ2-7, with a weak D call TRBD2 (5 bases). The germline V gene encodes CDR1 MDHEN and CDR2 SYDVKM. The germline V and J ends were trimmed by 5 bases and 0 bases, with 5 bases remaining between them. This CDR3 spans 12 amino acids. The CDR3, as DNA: TGTGCCAGCAGTGGGAGCTCCTACGAGCAGTACTTC. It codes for CASSGSSYEQYF.

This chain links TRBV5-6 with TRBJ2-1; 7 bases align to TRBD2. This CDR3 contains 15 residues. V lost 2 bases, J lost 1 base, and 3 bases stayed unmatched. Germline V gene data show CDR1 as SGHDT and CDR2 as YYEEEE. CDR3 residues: CASSFTSASYNEQFF. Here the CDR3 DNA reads TGTGCCAGCAGCTTCACTAGCGCATCCTACAATGAGCAGTTCTTC.

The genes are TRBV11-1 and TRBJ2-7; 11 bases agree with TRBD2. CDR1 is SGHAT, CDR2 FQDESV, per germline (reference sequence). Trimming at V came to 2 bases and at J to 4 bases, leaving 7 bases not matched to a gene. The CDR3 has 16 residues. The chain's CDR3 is CASSLRLAGGQYEQYF. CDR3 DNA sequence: TGTGCCAGCAGCTTACGGCTAGCGGGAGGTCAGTACGAGCAGTACTTC.

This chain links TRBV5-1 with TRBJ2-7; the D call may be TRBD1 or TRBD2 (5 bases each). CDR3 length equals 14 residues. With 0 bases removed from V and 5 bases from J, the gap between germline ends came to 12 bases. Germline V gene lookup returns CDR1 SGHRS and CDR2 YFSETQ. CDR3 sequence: CASSLVGVQHEQYF. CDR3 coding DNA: TGCGCCAGCAGCTTGGTGGGGGTACAACACGAGCAGTACTTC.

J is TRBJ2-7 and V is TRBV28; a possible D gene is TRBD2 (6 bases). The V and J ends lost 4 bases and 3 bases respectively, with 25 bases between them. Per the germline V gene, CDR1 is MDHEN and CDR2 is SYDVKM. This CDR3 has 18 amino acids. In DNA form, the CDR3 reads TGTGCCAGCAGTTCGGCGGGGCTTTCCTTTGGAGGACTCTACGAGCAGTACTTC. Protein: CASSSAGLSFGGLYEQYF.

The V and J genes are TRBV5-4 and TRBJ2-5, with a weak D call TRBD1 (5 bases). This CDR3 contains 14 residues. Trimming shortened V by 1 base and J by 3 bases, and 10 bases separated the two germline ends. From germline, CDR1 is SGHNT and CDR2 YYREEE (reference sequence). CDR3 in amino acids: CASSLWAGKETQYF. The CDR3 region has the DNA TGTGCCAGCAGCTTGTGGGCAGGGAAAGAGACCCAGTACTTC.

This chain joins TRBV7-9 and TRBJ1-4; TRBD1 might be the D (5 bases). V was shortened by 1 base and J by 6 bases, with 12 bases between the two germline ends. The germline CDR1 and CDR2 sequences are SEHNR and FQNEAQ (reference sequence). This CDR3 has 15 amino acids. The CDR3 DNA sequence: TGTGCCAGCAGCTTAGATTCAGGGTTGTATGAAAAACTGTTTTTT. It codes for CASSLDSGLYEKLFF. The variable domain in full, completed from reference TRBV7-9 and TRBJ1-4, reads DTGVSQNPRHKITKRGQNVTFRCDPISEHNRLYWYRQTLGQGPEFLTYFQNEAQLEKSRLLSDRFSAERPKGSFSTLEIQRTEQGDSAMYLCASSLDSGLYEKLFFGSGTQLSVL.